The 6 T cell receptor beta chains below come from one sample, sequenced in a study of blood T cell repertoires in COVID-19. This table comes from immunoSEQ multiplex PCR, and its TCRdb copy is limited to in-frame clones, with some not included. This sample has over 200,000 clones, with around 83% found just once. Material: PBMCs or T cells enriched from blood (not recorded which). These receptors came from a woman between 40 and 50 years old who had recovered from COVID-19.

The gene calls are TRBV24-1 and TRBJ2-5; 8 positions match TRBD2. The germline V gene has CDR1 KGHDR and CDR2 SFDVKD. V trimming: 0 bases; J trimming: 1 base; junction bases outside the gene matches: 0. The CDR3 is 15 residues long. The CDR3 coding sequence is TGTGCCACCAGTGATTTGGGGACTAGCCAAGAGACCCAGTACTTC. Its protein is CATSDLGTSQETQYF.

The rearrangement links TRBV19 to TRBJ2-3; TRBD1 might be the D (6 bases). The germline gives CDR1 LNHDA, CDR2 SQIVND (reference sequence). The V end was cut by 6 bases, the J end by 2 bases, with 15 bases between. The CDR3 has 15 residues. This CDR3 reads CASSGTGLNTDTQYF. CDR3 DNA: TGTGCCAGTAGCGGTACAGGGTTAAACACAGATACGCAGTATTTT.

The J gene is TRBJ2-3, the V gene TRBV7-2, with D unclear. This CDR3 comprises 12 residues. CDR1 is SGHTA and CDR2 is FQGNSA in the germline V gene. The germline V and J ends were trimmed by 5 bases and 0 bases, with 3 bases remaining between them. In nucleotides, the CDR3 is TGTGCCAGCAGCCTCAGCACAGATACGCAGTATTTT. Translation gives CASSLSTDTQYF.

The chain is built from TRBV7-9 and TRBJ2-7; 8 nucleotides match TRBD2. V dropped 5 bases and J dropped 2; count of bases not matched to a gene: 8. The CDR3 runs to 15 residues. CDR1 is SEHNR and CDR2 is FQNEAQ in the germline V gene (reference sequence). Here the CDR3 DNA reads TGTGCCAGCAGCCGCGGACGTAGCGGGACCTACGAGCAGTACTTC. Protein product: CASSRGRSGTYEQYF. Drawing the rest from reference TRBV7-9 and TRBJ2-7, the complete variable domain is DTGVSQNPRHKITKRGQNVTFRCDPISEHNRLYWYRQTLGQGPEFLTYFQNEAQLEKSRLLSDRFSAERPKGSFSTLEIQRTEQGDSAMYLCASSRGRSGTYEQYFGPGTRLTVT.

The chain carries TRBV5-4 and TRBJ2-4, with 7 bases identical to TRBD2. The V segment lost 10 bases and the J segment 0 bases; nucleotides outside the gene matches: 22. CDR1 is SGHNT, CDR2 YYREEE, per germline (reference sequence). The CDR3 totals 19 residues. CDR3 nucleotide sequence: TGTGCCGCGGGCTATGGGGGGGAGTACTACAATGTAGCCAAAAACATTCAGTACTTC. Its translation: CAAGYGGEYYNVAKNIQYF.

This chain joins TRBV21-1 and TRBJ2-5; the listed D gene, TRBD2, was not tested against the DNA. TRBV21-1 is flagged as a pseudogene. The CDR3 consists of 11 residues. CDR3 region: CASSNGETQYF. The CDR3 nucleotides read TGTGCCAGCAGCAACGGGGAGACCCAGTACTTC.